Presented here are 5 T cell receptor beta chains from one specimen sequenced in a study of sequential checkpoint blockade in melanoma. Treatment specified: randomized to nivolumab then ipilimumab (arm A) or the reverse (arm B). The table came from immunoSEQ multiplex PCR; TCRdb's copy has only in-frame clones and leaves some out. The sample yields roughly 9,200 clones, roughly 24% seen once. The sample consisted of tumor tissue (inferred from file names), taken from a patient given nivolumab and ipilimumab in sequence. These receptors were collected from a human donor with melanoma.

This clone was observed a few times. The chain recombines TRBV11-3 with TRBJ1-3; the match to TRBD1 covers 8 bases. The V gene end was trimmed by 2 bases and the J gene end by 0 bases; junction bases not matched to a gene: 0. Per the germline V gene, CDR1 is SGHNT and CDR2 is YENEEA. The CDR3 totals 15 residues. CDR3 protein: CASSLTGGSGNTIYF. The CDR3 DNA sequence: TGTGCCAGCAGCTTAACAGGGGGCTCTGGAAACACCATATATTTT.

DNA for the CDR3: TGTGCCAGCAGCCACGGGGAGACCCAGTACTTC. It encodes CASSHGETQYF. This rearrangement joins TRBV14 to TRBJ2-5; D remains ambiguous. The CDR3 extends over 11 amino acids. V lost 3 bases and J lost 5, with 4 bases in between. Germline V gene lookup returns CDR1 SGHDN and CDR2 FVKESK.

The V and J genes are TRBV2 and TRBJ1-2; 7 bases are shared with TRBD1. Losses at the gene ends were 7 bases for V and 6 bases for J; bases not matched to a gene: 8. Germline-derived CDR1 and CDR2 are SNHLY and FYNNEI. The length of the CDR3 is 13 residues. DNA of the CDR3: TGTGCCAGCAACGACAGGGAATCCAATGGCTACACCTTC. Its translation: CASNDRESNGYTF.

This clone has just a few counts. The J gene is TRBJ2-3, the V gene TRBV5-1; 11 nucleotides align to TRBD2. V trimming: 4 bases; J trimming: 5 bases; junction bases outside the gene matches: 6. The CDR3 runs to 15 residues. Germline assignment: CDR1 SGHRS and CDR2 YFSETQ. This CDR3 is CASSATSGGGDTQYF. CDR3 nucleotide sequence: TGCGCCAGCAGCGCTACTAGCGGGGGTGGAGATACGCAGTATTTT.

This clone was observed a handful of times. The chain carries TRBV28 and TRBJ1-1; perhaps TRBD1 as D (5 bases). In germline, CDR1 is MDHEN, CDR2 SYDVKM. V lost 5 bases to trimming and J lost 6 bases, with 19 bases between them. This CDR3 spans 15 amino acids. Written as DNA, the CDR3 is TGTGCCAGCAGTGCCCCGGGGCAGCCTGGCTCTGAAGCTTTCTTT. This translates into CASSAPGQPGSEAFF.